The source of this T cell receptor beta chain is a study of T-cell reconstitution after alpha-beta-depleted transplantation in children. The TCRbeta library was prepared with unique molecular identifiers. A single record per CDR3 protein comes from TCRdb applying MiXCR to the PCR reads. The sample has 450,000 to 550,000 distinct CDR3 sequences, roughly 10% seen once. The CDR3 runs to 16 residues. V was pared by 0 bases and J by 2 bases, with 11 bases between. Germline V lookup: CDR1 LGHNA, CDR2 YSLEER. This clonotype was found once. The sequence came from a female patient aged 2-9 years who had a stem cell transplant for aplastic anemia, so the T cells may come from the graft donor. This chain links TRBV4-3 with TRBJ2-1; TRBD2 might be the D (5 bases). Specimen: PBMCs, mostly from graft donor cells, collected 180 days after TCRalphabeta/CD19-depleted stem cell transplant. The CDR3 loop is CASSQDHGIAYNEQFF. Written as DNA, the CDR3 is TGCGCCAGCAGCCAAGATCACGGGATAGCCTACAATGAGCAGTTCTTC.